Detailed here is one T cell receptor beta chain. The data are from a study of blood T cell repertoires in COVID-19. Study as a whole: Samples of COVID-19 (acute and convalescent) were obtained from the United States, Italy and Spain.

Using immunoSEQ multiplex PCR, the repertoire was profiled, and TCRdb retains in-frame clones only, with some absent. The data show about 340,000 clones, with 88% seen just once and about 7.3% held by the top ten. Trimming took 6 bases from V and 2 from J; bases not matched to a gene: 9. The CDR3 is 16 residues long. Germline CDR1 and CDR2: MDHEN and SYDVKM. The clonotype originates from a woman in her 70s with COVID-19, enrolled during active disease. The chain employs TRBV28 and TRBJ2-2; 7 bases agree with TRBD1. The specimen was peripheral blood. Here the CDR3 reads CASSKDRAFNTGELFF. CDR3 DNA sequence: TGTGCCAGCAGCAAAGACAGGGCCTTCAACACCGGGGAGCTGTTTTTT. Full variable domain (outside the CDR3, taken from reference TRBV28 and TRBJ2-2): DVKVTQSSRYLVKRTGEKVFLECVQDMDHENMFWYRQDPGLGLRLIYFSYDVKMKEKGDIPEGYSVSREKKERFSLILESASTNQTSMYLCASSKDRAFNTGELFFGEGSRLTVL.